The 19 T cell receptor beta chains in this list originate from one sample, sequenced in a study of T cell changes during pregnancy in multiple sclerosis. Clones were sequenced by immunoSEQ multiplex PCR, and TCRdb holds only the in-frame ones, with some missing. Here the sample spans tens of thousands of clones, 70% to 90% being singletons. The material was CD4+ T cells from peripheral blood mononuclear cells, obtained before pregnancy. Every receptor here comes from a female donor with multiple sclerosis, enrolled in a pregnancy study.

The chain employs TRBV29-1 and TRBJ2-7, with D maybe TRBD1 (5 bases). Germline V lookup: CDR1 SQVTM, CDR2 ANQGSEA. The V end was cut by 4 bases, the J end by 9 bases, with 13 bases between. This CDR3 region has 11 residues. This chain's CDR3 is CSVVGSQGQYF. DNA of the CDR3: TGCAGCGTTGTAGGGTCCCAGGGGCAGTACTTC.

V gene TRBV9 combines with J gene TRBJ1-2, with a weak D call TRBD1 (5 bases). Germline CDR1 SGDLS, CDR2 YYNGEE. The length of the CDR3 is 15 residues. The germline V and J ends were trimmed by 0 bases and 3 bases, with 12 bases remaining between them. DNA for the CDR3: TGTGCCAGCAGCGTAGAAGCAGGGCTCGACTATGGCTACACCTTC. Protein product: CASSVEAGLDYGYTF.

The chain joins TRBV30 to TRBJ1-5; maybe TRBD1 (5 bases). The CDR3 sequence is 13 residues long. Germline-derived CDR1 and CDR2 are GTSNPN and SVGIG (reference sequence). V was shortened by 5 bases and J by 1 base, with 9 bases between the two germline ends. The CDR3 here is CAWAKGSNQPQHF. The CDR3 coding sequence is TGTGCCTGGGCCAAGGGGAGCAATCAGCCCCAGCATTTT. Combining the CDR3 with reference TRBV30 and TRBJ1-5 gives the whole variable domain SQTIHQWPATLVQPVGSPLSLECTVEGTSNPNLYWYRQAAGRGLQLLFYSVGIGQISSEVPQNLSASRPQDRQFILSSKKLLLSDSGFYLCAWAKGSNQPQHFGDGTRLSIL.

The V call is TRBV5-6, the J call TRBJ2-7, with D perhaps matching TRBD1 (5 bases). Trimming pared 0 bases from V and 6 bases from J, leaving 10 bases between. Germline V lookup: CDR1 SGHDT, CDR2 YYEEEE. The length of the CDR3 is 13 residues. CDR3 in DNA: TGTGCCAGCAGCTTGGTAGGGGTGGGCGAGCAGTACTTC. This codes for CASSLVGVGEQYF.

J is TRBJ2-5 and V is TRBV7-8, with 8 bases fitting TRBD2. V trimming: 2 bases; J trimming: 2 bases; junction bases outside the gene matches: 7. Germline V CDR1 and CDR2: SGHVS, FQNEAQ. This CDR3 has 16 amino acids. CDR3 protein: CASSLLRGGLQETQYF. The CDR3 coding sequence is TGTGCCAGCAGCTTACTACGGGGGGGACTACAAGAGACCCAGTACTTC.

This clone was recorded a few times. CDR3 region: CASSPDRYEQYF. In DNA, the CDR3 is TGTGCCAGCTCACCTGACAGATACGAGCAGTACTTC. The chain joins TRBV18 to TRBJ2-7, with D possibly TRBD1 on 5 matching bases. CDR3 size: 12 residues. The germline V gene has CDR1 KGHSH and CDR2 LQKENI. Trimming pared 3 bases from V and 4 bases from J, leaving 7 bases between.

This chain uses TRBV18 with TRBJ2-5, with 7 bases fitting TRBD1. There are 14 residues in the CDR3. CDR1 and CDR2 from the germline V gene are KGHSH and LQKENI. J gave up 2 bases and V 0 bases, and 0 bases lay outside the gene matches. The DNA for the CDR3 is TGTGCCAGCTCACCACCGGGACAGCAAGAGACCCAGTACTTC. This codes for CASSPPGQQETQYF.

CDR3 coding DNA: TGTGCCAGCAGCTTAGCCATTAGCACAGATACGCAGTATTTT. Protein sequence: CASSLAISTDTQYF. The V and J genes are TRBV7-2 and TRBJ2-3; D call uncertain. The CDR3 loop spans 14 amino acids. V was trimmed by 0 bases and J by 0 bases, leaving 4 bases between them. CDR1 and CDR2 (germline): SGHTA, FQGNSA. Using reference TRBV7-2 and TRBJ2-3 for the parts outside the CDR3, the full variable domain is GAGVSQSPSNKVTEKGKDVELRCDPISGHTALYWYRQSLGQGLEFLIYFQGNSAPDKSGLPSDRFSAERTGGSVSTLTIQRTQQEDSAVYLCASSLAISTDTQYFGPGTRLTVL.

DNA of the CDR3: TGCGCCAGCAGCCCCTACTACCTCACCGGGACAGGGGGGACCACTGAAGCTTTCTTT. This encodes CASSPYYLTGTGGTTEAFF. This chain links TRBV4-3 with TRBJ1-1; 11 bases are a match to TRBD1. CDR3 length: 19 amino acids. Germline V CDR1 and CDR2: LGHNA, YSLEER. The ends lost 4 bases at V and 4 bases at J; junction bases unmatched: 17.

V usage is TRBV10-3 and J usage is TRBJ1-1; D is ambiguous. This CDR3 region has 11 residues. Between the trimmed V and J ends, which lost 8 bases and 5 bases, there was a span of 9 bases. The germline V gene has CDR1 ENHRY and CDR2 SYGVKD. In DNA form, the CDR3 reads TGTGCCATCTCCCCCGGGACTGAAGCTTTCTTT. Its translation: CAISPGTEAFF.

The chain carries TRBV5-1 and TRBJ2-1, with D tentatively TRBD2 (5 bases). The CDR3 loop spans 15 amino acids. With 4 bases removed from V and 0 bases from J, the gap between germline ends came to 11 bases. CDR1 SGHRS and CDR2 YFSETQ come from the germline V gene. CDR3 sequence (DNA): TGCGCCAGCAGCAGGACTTTTAGCTCCTACAATGAGCAGTTCTTC. Its protein product is CASSRTFSSYNEQFF.

The CDR3 bases are TGTGCCAGCAGCACGACAGGTACCTTCCACAATGAGCAGTTCTTC. The encoded protein is CASSTTGTFHNEQFF. The chain carries TRBV6-1 and TRBJ2-1, with D perhaps matching TRBD1 (6 bases). The V gene's germline CDR1 is MNHNS and CDR2 SASEGT. V was shortened by 6 bases and J by 5 bases, with 17 bases between the two germline ends. The CDR3 is 15 residues long.

This chain links TRBV5-6 with TRBJ2-5; no reliable D call. From germline, CDR1 is SGHDT and CDR2 YYEEEE. Trimming cost V 2 bases and J 4 bases, with 21 bases left between them. CDR3 size: 17 residues. The CDR3 loop is CASSFPLRIRRRETQYF. The CDR3 DNA sequence: TGTGCCAGCAGCTTTCCGTTGCGGATCCGCAGAAGAGAGACCCAGTACTTC.

This chain uses TRBV30 with TRBJ1-6; D is unresolved. V was clipped by 2 bases and J by 4 bases, with 12 bases between them. Germline V lookup: CDR1 GTSNPN, CDR2 SVGIG (reference sequence). This CDR3 has 15 amino acids. The CDR3 loop is CAWSSWEAYNSPLHF. The CDR3 nucleotides read TGTGCCTGGAGTTCATGGGAGGCGTATAATTCACCCCTCCACTTT.

This chain uses TRBV7-2 with TRBJ2-3, with 7 positions matching TRBD2. V lost 5 bases to trimming and J lost 6 bases; unmatched junction nucleotides: 14. Germline loops: CDR1 SGHTA, CDR2 FQGNSA. The CDR3 is 16 amino acids. CDR3 residues: CASSLRLAGAGDTQYF. The CDR3 DNA reads TGTGCCAGCAGCCTAAGACTAGCTGGGGCGGGGGATACGCAGTATTTT.

This clone was recorded once. The rearrangement joins TRBV30 to TRBJ1-5; D might be TRBD1 (5 bases). V lost 0 bases to trimming and J lost 6 bases, with 15 bases between them. The CDR3 is 15 amino acids. Germline V gene sequence: CDR1 GTSNPN, CDR2 SVGIG (reference sequence). The CDR3 is CAWSVKGRGGQPQHF. CDR3 in DNA: TGTGCCTGGAGTGTAAAGGGGCGGGGCGGTCAGCCCCAGCATTTT.

The J gene is TRBJ2-3, the V gene TRBV9; 10 nucleotides line up with TRBD2. This CDR3 has 16 amino acids. CDR1 is SGDLS and CDR2 is YYNGEE in the germline V gene. J lost 1 base, V lost 3 bases, and 5 bases had no gene match. The CDR3 DNA reads as TGTGCCAGCAGCGCAAACCTAGCGGGGGGCACAGATACGCAGTATTTT. Translating gives CASSANLAGGTDTQYF.

This chain links TRBV5-1 with TRBJ2-1; D is uncertain. The CDR3 covers 13 residues. V gave up 0 bases and J gave up 5 bases, with 6 bases separating them. Germline CDR1 reads SGHRS; CDR2 reads YFSETQ. The CDR3 DNA follows: TGCGCCAGCAGCTTGGCCACGGACAATGAGCAGTTCTTC. It translates to CASSLATDNEQFF.

The chain uses TRBV2 and TRBJ2-1; unclear D gene. CDR3 length: 11 residues. V gave up 6 bases and J gave up 4 bases, with 4 bases separating them. Germline CDR1 SNHLY, CDR2 FYNNEI. The CDR3 loop reads CASREYNEQFF. As DNA, the CDR3 is TGTGCCAGCAGGGAGTACAATGAGCAGTTCTTC.